This T cell receptor (beta chain) was retrieved from a study of shared clonotypes between healthy human individuals. Profiling relied on immunoSEQ multiplex PCR, and the TCRdb table lists in-frame clones only, not all of them. In the table there are around 2.1 million clones, more than 90% of which are singletons. This CDR3 region has 17 residues. In germline, CDR1 is SEHNR, CDR2 FQNEAQ (reference sequence). The V gene lost 1 base and the J gene lost 2 bases, with 15 bases spanning the gap. The sequence came from a man aged 18 to 35 in good health. Sequenced sample: naive CD4+ T cells sorted from blood. Subset specified: CD45RA+ positively selected. The rearrangement joins TRBV7-9 to TRBJ1-5; tentative D call: TRBD1 (6 bases). The CDR3 region is CASSLGIQGVGNQPQHF. The DNA of the CDR3 is TGTGCCAGCAGCTTAGGGATACAGGGCGTGGGCAATCAGCCCCAGCATTTT. Together with reference TRBV7-9 and TRBJ1-5, the CDR3 gives the full variable domain: DTGVSQNPRHKITKRGQNVTFRCDPISEHNRLYWYRQTLGQGPEFLTYFQNEAQLEKSRLLSDRFSAERPKGSFSTLEIQRTEQGDSAMYLCASSLGIQGVGNQPQHFGDGTRLSIL.